What follows is one T cell receptor beta chain and its context. Its matching antigen is unknown. The sample is drawn from a study of T cell repertoires in cytomegalovirus infection. Study-level background: An indication of both CMV infection and matching HLA type came from public TCR beta signatures. General study points: HLA-C-restricted CMV-specific TCR beta clonotypes prevailed in the ex vivo response. The study identified carriers of CMV plus the relevant HLA from cumulative public TCR beta family frequency.

TCRdb independently ran MiXCR on the reads; one entry per CDR3 protein. The sample shows 85,000 to 130,000 distinct CDR3 sequences, about 22% of them seen only once. The CDR3 is 15 residues long. V lost 7 bases and J lost 5, with 21 bases in between. Germline CDR1 and CDR2: SGHTA and FQGNSA. The chain joins TRBV7-2 to TRBJ2-7; a weak D match, TRBD2 (6 bases). The receptor's source is a human donor in good health (CMV status not recorded). Some clones in this sample may be carry-over from other donors' samples. Specimen: CD8+ T cells from PBMCs. The CDR3 DNA follows: TGTGCCAGCACCACCGTCACATCGGGGGAAGACGAGCAGTACTTC. Its translation is CASTTVTSGEDEQYF. Combining the CDR3 with reference TRBV7-2 and TRBJ2-7 gives the whole variable domain GAGVSQSPSNKVTEKGKDVELRCDPISGHTALYWYRQSLGQGLEFLIYFQGNSAPDKSGLPSDRFSAERTGGSVSTLTIQRTQQEDSAVYLCASTTVTSGEDEQYFGPGTRLTVT.